The rows below give T cell receptor beta chains drawn from one sample of a study of CXCR3-negative and CXCR3-positive naive CD8 T cells. For each CDR3 protein, TCRdb gives one entry from its re-call of the 5' RACE reads, without DNA. This sample's clone table lists some 41,000 distinct CDR3 sequences. Sequenced sample: naive CXCR3- CD8+ T cells from blood. The receptors originated from a human donor in good health. Some clones in this sample may be carry-over from other donors' samples. Both conserved end residues are part of each CDR3. Rows give clone size only sometimes, using once, few, many, or a class for an expanded clone.

clone_size j_call v_call cdr3_aa
- TRBJ2-7 TRBV27 CASISGTGIYEQYF
- TRBJ2-3 TRBV6-5 CASSAVRSGGGDTQYF
- TRBJ2-3 TRBV6-2/TRBV6-3 CASSYTPRGRLAVGTDTQYF
- TRBJ1-1 TRBV7-9 CASSSRQDLEAFF
medium-sized TRBJ2-5 TRBV7-2 CASSLRGPMALQETQYF
- TRBJ2-1 TRBV3-1 CASSQGPGINNEQFF
- TRBJ1-1 TRBV7-2 CASSLLLGAGTEAFF
- TRBJ2-7 TRBV7-6 CASSLDMPPYEQYF
- TRBJ2-3 TRBV4-1 CASSQATDTQYF
- TRBJ2-1 TRBV3-1 CASSQAWGTYNEQFF
- TRBJ2-1 TRBV29-1 CSVEWGGNEQFF